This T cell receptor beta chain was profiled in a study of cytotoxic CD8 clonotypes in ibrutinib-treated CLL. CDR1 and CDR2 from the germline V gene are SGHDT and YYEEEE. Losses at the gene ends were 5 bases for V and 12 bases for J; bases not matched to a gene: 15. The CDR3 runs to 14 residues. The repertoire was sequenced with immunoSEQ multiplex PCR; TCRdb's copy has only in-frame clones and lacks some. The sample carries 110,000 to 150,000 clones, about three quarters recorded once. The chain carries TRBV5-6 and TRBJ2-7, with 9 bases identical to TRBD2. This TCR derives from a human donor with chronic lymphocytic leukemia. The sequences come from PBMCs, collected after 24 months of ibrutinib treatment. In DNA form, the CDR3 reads TGTGCCAGCAGACCCGGGACTAGCCCAACCGGGGGGTACTTC. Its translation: CASRPGTSPTGGYF. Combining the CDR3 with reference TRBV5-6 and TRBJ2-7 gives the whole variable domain DAGVTQSPTHLIKTRGQQVTLRCSPKSGHDTVSWYQQALGQGPQFIFQYYEEEERQRGNFPDRFSGHQFPNYSSELNVNALLLGDSALYLCASRPGTSPTGGYFGPGTRLTVT.